Listed below are T cell receptor beta chains from one sample, sequenced in a study of blood T cell repertoires in COVID-19. TCRdb keeps only in-frame clones here, not all; method: immunoSEQ multiplex PCR. The sample lists 100,000 or so clones, approximately 80% seen once, with around 29% in the top ten. The specimen was peripheral blood. The receptors were sampled from a man between 65 and 79 years old with active or convalescent COVID-19. Each CDR3 is given with its conserved first and last residue. Fields, in order: V gene, CDR3 length, CDR3 protein.

TRBV3-1/TRBV3-2 | 12 | CASSPSGDTQYF
TRBV18 | 15 | CASSPTGIQSGEQYF
TRBV5-5 | 14 | CASRKEGRNYGYTF
TRBV3-1/TRBV3-2 | 11 | CASRDLGAAFF
TRBV5-1 | 14 | CASRSVGATGELFF
TRBV5-1 | 17 | CASSGLTLAGGTDTQYF
TRBV5-1 | 13 | CASSLILNTEAFF
TRBV27 | 15 | CASSFRAGEYNEQFF
TRBV27 | 16 | CASSWSFSGSAHEQYF
TRBV11-2 | 17 | CASSLEPGGANTGELFF
TRBV28 | 16 | CASSTGGALAKNIQYF
TRBV3-1/TRBV3-2 | 14 | CASSQNGAINEQFF
TRBV11-2 | 11 | CASSHGPVYTF
TRBV7-9 | 14 | CASSPALGGTEAFF
TRBV7-2 | 16 | CASSLSGGAGQETQYF
TRBV14 | 16 | CASSQGDNLSNQPQHF
TRBV19 | 11 | CASMGRGELFF
TRBV7-3 | 15 | CASSPSAGATDTQYF
TRBV19 | 16 | CASSSERGRVGQPQHF
TRBV19 | 17 | CASSTAGLAGLTDTQYF
TRBV27 | 14 | CASSLRGTRNTIYF
TRBV19 | 14 | CASSGLAGADTQYF
TRBV6-6 | 16 | CASSYSVGLAGSEQFF
TRBV14 | 16 | CASSQDWWSGNTEAFF
TRBV5-6 | 15 | CASSLEAGVMDGYTF
TRBV18 | 15 | CASSPPVSTHNEQFF
TRBV15 | 19 | CATSRLLAGTISSYNEQFF
TRBV30 | 20 | CAWSIQTSGRAFVAYNEQFF